The 25 T cell receptor beta chains in this list originate from one sample, sequenced in a study of blood T cells in healthy people across ages. A second PCR of 7 to 11 cycles used a sample-barcoded 5' primer and a J-beta primer mix. TCRdb re-called the 5' RACE reads through MiXCR, storing one row per CDR3 protein. The data hold 750,000 to 950,000 distinct CDR3 sequences, with less than 70% observed a single time. Material: blood. These receptors all stem from an elderly man in good health.

This chain joins TRBV20-1 and TRBJ1-2; possible D gene TRBD1, 6 bases. The CDR3 extends over 12 amino acids. V was shortened by 3 bases and J by 6 bases, with 11 bases between the two germline ends. Germline V lookup: CDR1 DFQATT, CDR2 SNEGSKA (reference sequence). In DNA form, the CDR3 reads TGCAGTGCTAGGGGGCAGGGGCATGGCTACACCTTC. The encoded protein is CSARGQGHGYTF.

The sample holds a few counts of this clonotype. The CDR3 DNA follows: TGTGCCAGCAGTTACTCAGGCAGGGGAGAGACCCAGTACTTC. It yields the protein CASSYSGRGETQYF. This chain links TRBV6-6 with TRBJ2-5; possible D gene TRBD1, 6 bases. This CDR3 has 14 amino acids. V lost 0 bases, J lost 4 bases, and 9 bases lay in between. The germline gives CDR1 MNHNY, CDR2 SVGAGI (reference sequence).

The V gene is TRBV19, the J gene TRBJ1-1; no reliable D call. The CDR3 covers 14 residues. In germline, CDR1 is LNHDA, CDR2 SQIVND (reference sequence). V was pared by 3 bases and J by 4 bases, with 12 bases between. CDR3: CASSISGVSTEAFF. The CDR3 bases are TGTGCCAGTAGTATTTCTGGAGTGTCCACTGAAGCTTTCTTT.

This clonotype was detected a few times. The V and J genes are TRBV29-1 and TRBJ2-1; D not resolved. The CDR3 extends over 13 amino acids. The ends were cut back, 2 bases at V and 9 bases at J, with 14 bases in the middle. Germline V lookup: CDR1 SQVTM, CDR2 ANQGSEA. For the CDR3, the DNA is TGCAGCGTTGAATGGCAGGAAGGTAGTGAGCAGTTCTTC. Amino acids: CSVEWQEGSEQFF.

This clonotype was picked up a small number of times. This chain joins TRBV9 and TRBJ2-6, with TRBD1 identical over 8 bases. The V gene's germline CDR1 is SGDLS and CDR2 YYNGEE. This CDR3 spans 16 amino acids. With 3 bases clipped from V and 2 bases from J, the junction kept 4 bases outside the gene matches. The CDR3 region is CASSARGLTGANVLTF. CDR3 DNA: TGTGCCAGCAGCGCCAGGGGGCTGACTGGGGCCAACGTCCTGACTTTC. The full variable domain, rest sourced from reference TRBV9 and TRBJ2-6, is DSGVTQTPKHLITATGQRVTLRCSPRSGDLSVYWYQQSLDQGLQFLIQYYNGEERAKGNILERFSAQQFPDLHSELNLSSLELGDSALYFCASSARGLTGANVLTFGAGSRLTVL.

The CDR3 DNA reads as TGCAGTGCTAGTGAAGTCGTGGGATTAAGCGAGCAGTACTTC. Translation: CSASEVVGLSEQYF. The chain carries TRBV20-1 and TRBJ2-4; D call uncertain. The DNA end is a closer match to TRBJ2-7, so the J assignment may be wrong. This CDR3 has 14 residues. Germline CDR1 is DFQATT and CDR2 is SNEGSKA (reference sequence).

V usage is TRBV10-3 and J usage is TRBJ1-2, with 7 bases that match TRBD1. CDR1 and CDR2 (germline): ENHRY, SYGVKD. The V and J ends lost 3 bases and 9 bases, in that order; junction bases with no gene match: 7. The CDR3 is 13 residues long. CDR3 amino acids: CAISERGQDRYTF. The CDR3 bases are TGTGCCATCAGTGAAAGGGGGCAGGACCGCTACACCTTC.

V gene TRBV7-2 combines with J gene TRBJ2-5, with D tentatively TRBD1 or TRBD2 (5 bases each). This CDR3 spans 16 amino acids. The V and J ends lost 0 bases and 3 bases respectively, with 14 bases between them. Germline loops: CDR1 SGHTA, CDR2 FQGNSA. DNA of the CDR3: TGTGCCAGCAGCTTAGCGATGGGGGAGCTTGAAGAGACCCAGTACTTC. Translated, it gives CASSLAMGELEETQYF.

The chain employs TRBV29-1 and TRBJ2-7; either TRBD1 or TRBD2 may supply D (5 bases each). The DNA end lines up better with TRBJ2-5; the J call may be wrong. Germline V CDR1 and CDR2: SQVTM, ANQGSEA. CDR3 size: 12 residues. CDR3: CSAVRAGGTQYF. The CDR3 DNA sequence: TGCAGCGCAGTCCGAGCTGGGGGGACCCAGTACTTC.

This sequence joins TRBV7-2 and TRBJ2-3, with D tentatively TRBD1 (7 bases). CDR1 is SGHTA, CDR2 FQGNSA, per germline. This CDR3 region has 15 residues. Trimming left V 5 bases short and J 0 bases short, with 12 bases between. The CDR3 here is CASSQGGGSTDTQYF. The CDR3 region has the DNA TGTGCCAGCAGCCAGGGGGGCGGGAGCACAGATACGCAGTATTTT.

The rearrangement links TRBV7-3 to TRBJ1-1, with D hard to call. In germline, CDR1 is SGHTA, CDR2 FQGTGA. Trimming removed 1 base from V and 1 base from J, with 7 bases in between. This CDR3 has 14 amino acids. The CDR3 coding sequence is TGTGCCAGCAGCTTAAGGCGTTCGAACACTGAAGCTTTCTTT. The encoded protein is CASSLRRSNTEAFF.

This clonotype appeared a few times. The chain joins TRBV24-1 to TRBJ2-5; 13 bases fit TRBD2. This CDR3 is 14 amino acids long. Germline trimming cut 9 bases from V and 4 bases from J; bases unmatched to any gene: 4. Germline V gene data show CDR1 as KGHDR and CDR2 as SFDVKD. The CDR3 spells CATRTSGSSETQYF. CDR3 coding DNA: TGTGCCACCCGGACTAGCGGGAGTTCAGAGACCCAGTACTTC.

This rearrangement joins TRBV9 to TRBJ2-2; possibly TRBD2 for D (5 bases). CDR1 SGDLS and CDR2 YYNGEE come from the germline V gene. The V end lost 4 bases, the J end lost 6 bases, and 13 bases lay between the germline ends. The CDR3 runs 14 residues. The CDR3 DNA reads TGTGCCAGCAGCCCTAGCCCCTCCTCCGGGGAGCTGTTTTTT. Translating it yields CASSPSPSSGELFF.

The chain is built from TRBV12-3 or TRBV12-4 and TRBJ2-1; TRBD1 aligns across 12 bases. The closer fit of TRBJ2-7 to the DNA end suggests the J call may be wrong. This CDR3 is 14 amino acids long. The CDR3 DNA is TGTGCCAGCAGCCCGGGACAGGGGGCCAAGGAGCAGTACTTC. Translation: CASSPGQGAKEQYF.

The chain has TRBV5-1 and TRBJ1-2, with 7 bases aligning to TRBD1. CDR3 length equals 14 residues. Trimming cost V 7 bases and J 8 bases; bases outside gene matches: 14. The V gene's germline CDR1 is SGHRS and CDR2 YFSETQ. DNA of the CDR3: TGCGCCAGCGCCTATCGACAGGGAACGGAAGGCTACACCTTC. This sequence encodes CASAYRQGTEGYTF.

The J gene is TRBJ2-1, the V gene TRBV20-1; TRBD2 agrees at 16 bases. CDR3 length: 18 residues. CDR1 is DFQATT, CDR2 SNEGSKA, per germline (reference sequence). J lost 7 bases, V lost 3 bases, and 12 bases had no gene match. The CDR3 DNA is TGCAGTGCTAGTGGGGGACTAGCGGGAGGGCCAGTTTCGAATGAGCAGTTCTTC. This gives the protein CSASGGLAGGPVSNEQFF.

This chain links TRBV29-1 with TRBJ2-3, with a possible D match to TRBD2 (6 bases). This CDR3 spans 14 amino acids. Germline-derived CDR1 and CDR2 are SQVTM and ANQGSEA. V lost 3 bases and J 0 bases, leaving 10 bases between the germline ends. The CDR3 region has the DNA TGCAGCGTTGAGGCGGGGACTAGCACAGATACGCAGTATTTT. The encoded protein is CSVEAGTSTDTQYF.

The V gene is TRBV25-1, the J gene TRBJ1-1; D gene unclear. Per germline, CDR1 MGHDK and CDR2 SYGVNS. The V gene lost 5 bases and the J gene lost 2 bases, with 9 bases spanning the gap. This CDR3 region has 13 residues. As DNA, the CDR3 is TGTGCCAGCAGTAAAACACGAAACACTGAAGCTTTCTTT. Translation: CASSKTRNTEAFF. Variable domain in full (rest from reference TRBV25-1 and TRBJ1-1): EADIYQTPRYLVIGTGKKITLECSQTMGHDKMYWYQQDPGMELHLIHYSYGVNSTEKGDLSSESTVSRIRTEHFPLTLESARPSHTSQYLCASSKTRNTEAFFGQGTRLTVV.

The chain employs TRBV5-1 and TRBJ1-1, with 7 bases identical to TRBD1. Per the germline V gene, CDR1 is SGHRS and CDR2 is YFSETQ. The CDR3 runs to 15 residues. J was trimmed by 1 base and V by 6 bases; bases with no gene match: 9. Here the CDR3 reads CASTLAGGRNTEAFF. The CDR3, as DNA: TGCGCCAGCACACTAGCAGGGGGGCGGAACACTGAAGCTTTCTTT.

The J gene is TRBJ2-1, the V gene TRBV5-1; the D gene is possibly TRBD2 (5 bases). The germline V gene has CDR1 SGHRS and CDR2 YFSETQ. With 0 bases removed from V and 12 bases from J, the gap between germline ends came to 10 bases. This CDR3 is built from 12 residues. The CDR3 DNA sequence: TGCGCCAGCAGCTTGGATTTTGAGGGGCAGTTCTTC. Its translation is CASSLDFEGQFF.

On this clonotype: One end of the junction fails to match germline, which may point to a read error. V usage is TRBV7-9 and J usage is TRBJ2-4; 10 bases line up with TRBD2. The closer fit of TRBJ2-5 to the DNA end suggests the J call may be wrong. CDR3 size: 16 residues. The germline gives CDR1 SEHNR, CDR2 FQNEAQ (reference sequence). The CDR3 loop is CASSLAGAGFRETQYF. Written as DNA, the CDR3 is TGTGCCAGCAGCCTAGCGGGGGCAGGCTTCAGAGAGACCCAGTACTTC.

The rearrangement links TRBV3-1 to TRBJ2-1, with a weak D call TRBD2 (6 bases). From germline, CDR1 is LGHDT and CDR2 YNNKEL (reference sequence). V was shortened by 4 bases and J by 3 bases, with 13 bases between the two germline ends. There are 15 residues in the CDR3. Here the CDR3 DNA reads TGTGCCAGCAGCCCCCGGACTAAAATCTACAATGAGCAGTTCTTC. Its protein is CASSPRTKIYNEQFF.

The genes are TRBV7-2 and TRBJ1-2; TRBD1 might be the D (6 bases). CDR1 SGHTA and CDR2 FQGNSA come from the germline V gene. V lost 1 base, J lost 4 bases, and 10 bases lay in between. The CDR3 is made up of 14 amino acids. The CDR3 protein is CASSLGSRGYGYTF. The DNA of the CDR3 is TGTGCCAGCAGCTTAGGGAGCAGGGGCTATGGCTACACCTTC. The full variable domain, rest sourced from reference TRBV7-2 and TRBJ1-2, is GAGVSQSPSNKVTEKGKDVELRCDPISGHTALYWYRQSLGQGLEFLIYFQGNSAPDKSGLPSDRFSAERTGGSVSTLTIQRTQQEDSAVYLCASSLGSRGYGYTFGSGTRLTVV.

Points on this clonotype: Given a much more abundant clone one base away, this may be a read error. The V and J genes are TRBV12-3 or TRBV12-4 and TRBJ2-6, with 9 bases lining up with TRBD1. The CDR3 totals 15 residues. This CDR3 reads CASGKQGAGATVLTF. CDR3 sequence (DNA): TGTGCCAGCGGAAAACAGGGGGCTGGGGCCACCGTCCTGACTTTC.

In its sample, this clonotype was seen a few times. V is TRBV5-5 and J is TRBJ2-5; 9 nucleotides align to TRBD2. The CDR3 loop spans 17 amino acids. V gave up 0 bases and J gave up 2 bases; unmatched junction bases: 8. CDR1 and CDR2 from the germline V gene are SGHKS and YYEKEE (reference sequence). CDR3: CASSLGLAGVRQETQYF. For the CDR3, the DNA is TGTGCCAGCAGCTTGGGGTTAGCGGGAGTTCGACAAGAGACCCAGTACTTC.